This T cell receptor beta chain was recovered during a study of response to subunit inactivated influenza vaccine. Details on this clonotype: Its antigen is unknown.

CDR3 length: 17 residues. V lost 6 bases and J lost 9; bases outside the gene matches: 18. Germline CDR1 reads MNHEY; CDR2 reads SVGEGT. Findings of the study overall: Few new T cells, the authors suggested, are recruited by each seasonal influenza vaccination.

TCRdb ran MiXCR on the RT-PCR reads and lists one entry per CDR3 protein. The data contain more than 700,000 distinct CDR3 sequences, around 20% of them seen just once; the ten biggest clones take up roughly 10%. Sample: PBMCs from blood, taken roughly 5 days after vaccination. This receptor was obtained from a man aged 50-59 years who received an inactivated influenza vaccine. The V gene is TRBV6-2 or TRBV6-3, the J gene TRBJ2-1; the match to TRBD2 covers 9 bases. The CDR3 region is CASRNSHPGLASREQFF. The DNA of the CDR3 is TGTGCCAGCAGGAATTCTCACCCGGGACTAGCTTCTCGTGAGCAGTTCTTC.